This record looks at one T cell receptor (beta chain) sequence and its context. Its antigen is undetermined. Investigators merged groups given second doses at roughly 4 or roughly 12 weeks. The data originate from a study of T cell responses to AZD1222 COVID-19 vaccine. V lost 5 bases, J lost 5 bases, and 9 bases stayed unmatched. CDR3 length equals 16 residues. Germline V CDR1 and CDR2: PRHDT, FYEKMQ (reference sequence). Findings and limits, study-wide: The sample set comprised mostly white British donors with more females, and clonal diversity was possibly underestimated. Baseline testing showed seropositivity in only 6 or 7 AZD1222 recipients.

The data were produced by immunoSEQ multiplex PCR, yet TCRdb's version contains in-frame clones alone and is incomplete. The sample holds approximately 79,000 clones, roughly 85% seen once. This chain joins TRBV13 and TRBJ2-1; TRBD1 matches 10 bases. The source material was peripheral blood, sampled 28 days after the second AZD1222 dose. The sequence was obtained from an adult who received the AZD1222 COVID-19 vaccine. CDR3 sequence: CASSTLPGTGDNEQFF. The CDR3 DNA sequence: TGTGCCAGCAGCACACTACCTGGGACAGGGGACAATGAGCAGTTCTTC.